This TCR beta chain emerged from a study of OX40 agonist ivuxolimab in advanced cancers. Study-wide context: Patients in dose escalation had liver, melanoma, kidney or head and neck cancers. Findings and caveats of the study: In CD8+ T cells, expanded clones were on average more numerous than in CD4+. At doses 0.1 to 3.0 mg/kg, CD4+ and CD8+ clones expanded.

Trimming cost V 3 bases and J 4 bases; bases outside gene matches: 4. Germline V gene lookup returns CDR1 MNHEY and CDR2 SVGAGI. The CDR3 runs to 14 residues. Produced via immunoSEQ multiplex PCR; TCRdb's table is partial and in-frame only. The data hold roughly 110,000 clones, with around 90% observed a single time. About this clone: Antigen specificity is unknown.

The chain couples TRBV6-5 to TRBJ1-1; TRBD1 agrees at 8 bases. The sequencing used CD4+ or CD8+ T cells sorted from blood, collected in a trial of the OX40 agonist ivuxolimab. The source of this sequence is an adult with an advanced solid tumor such as melanoma, head and neck, liver or kidney cancer. CDR3 sequence reads: CASSYPGGVTEAFF. The CDR3, as DNA: TGTGCCAGCAGTTATCCAGGGGGCGTCACTGAAGCTTTCTTT.